The 7 T cell receptor beta chains below all came from one sample that was sequenced in a study of cytomegalovirus exposure and HLA in healthy donors. The PCR employed 60 Vbeta primers together with 13 Jbeta primers. Only in-frame clones appear in the TCRdb table, and some are missing; sequencing was by immunoSEQ multiplex PCR. The sample contains around 100,000 clones, around 80% of which appear only once. Sequencing used PBMCs. These receptors were obtained from a man between 25 and 39 years old in good health and CMV-seropositive.

This rearrangement joins TRBV9 to TRBJ1-2; a possible D gene is TRBD1 (6 bases). Germline V gene lookup returns CDR1 SGDLS and CDR2 YYNGEE. There are 14 residues in the CDR3. V lost 4 bases and J 4 bases, leaving 14 bases between the germline ends. The CDR3 DNA follows: TGTGCCAGCAGCACAGGAGGGGGGGGCTATGGCTACACCTTC. Its protein product is CASSTGGGGYGYTF.

The chain combines TRBV19 with TRBJ1-5, with D possibly matching TRBD1 (5 bases). The CDR3 is made up of 15 amino acids. V was clipped by 7 bases and J by 2 bases, with 15 bases between them. Germline CDR1 and CDR2: LNHDA and SQIVND (reference sequence). The CDR3 nucleotides are TGTGCCAGTACCCAGTGGGGGGACGGCAATCAGCCCCAGCATTTT. It specifies CASTQWGDGNQPQHF. Together with reference TRBV19 and TRBJ1-5, the CDR3 gives the full variable domain: DGGITQSPKYLFRKEGQNVTLSCEQNLNHDAMYWYRQDPGQGLRLIYYSQIVNDFQKGDIAEGYSVSREKKESFPLTVTSAQKNPTAFYLCASTQWGDGNQPQHFGDGTRLSIL.

The rearrangement joins TRBV28 to TRBJ1-2; 9 nucleotides line up with TRBD1. This CDR3 region has 17 residues. V gave up 1 base and J gave up 8 bases; unmatched junction bases: 14. The germline V gene has CDR1 MDHEN and CDR2 SYDVKM. The CDR3 spells CASSLFSETDRGKGYTF. The CDR3 nucleotides are TGTGCCAGCAGTTTATTTAGCGAGACGGACAGGGGTAAAGGCTACACCTTC.

V is TRBV9 and J is TRBJ1-5, with D tentatively TRBD1 (5 bases). Looked up from germline, CDR1 is SGDLS and CDR2 is YYNGEE. V lost 4 bases and J lost 4, with 12 bases in between. The CDR3 is 14 residues long. Here the CDR3 DNA reads TGTGCCAGCAGCCTGGACGGGGGAAATCAGCCCCAGCATTTT. It encodes CASSLDGGNQPQHF. Full variable domain (missing parts from reference TRBV9 and TRBJ1-5): DSGVTQTPKHLITATGQRVTLRCSPRSGDLSVYWYQQSLDQGLQFLIQYYNGEERAKGNILERFSAQQFPDLHSELNLSSLELGDSALYFCASSLDGGNQPQHFGDGTRLSIL.

This clone has just a few counts. This chain uses TRBV5-6 with TRBJ1-6; TRBD1 might be the D (6 bases). Trimming shortened V by 3 bases and J by 11 bases, and 15 bases separated the two germline ends. The CDR3 length is 14 residues. In germline, CDR1 is SGHDT, CDR2 YYEEEE. The CDR3 loop reads CASSSSGTLAPLHF. The CDR3 bases are TGTGCCAGCAGCTCCAGCGGGACACTCGCACCCCTCCACTTT.

The V gene is TRBV28, the J gene TRBJ1-2; D is uncertain. There are 13 residues in the CDR3. Trimming stripped 6 bases from V and 3 bases from J, with 11 bases between. Germline V CDR1 and CDR2: MDHEN, SYDVKM. CDR3 sequence (DNA): TGTGCCAGCAGCCCCTCACTAGACTATGGCTACACCTTC. Encoded protein: CASSPSLDYGYTF.

This clone occurred a few times. J is TRBJ2-5 and V is TRBV11-2; D may be TRBD1 (5 bases). V was shortened by 3 bases and J by 4 bases, with 18 bases between the two germline ends. This CDR3 has 16 amino acids. From germline, CDR1 is SGHAT and CDR2 FQNNGV. CDR3 region: CASSLTRTRLRETQYF. The CDR3 DNA reads as TGTGCCAGCAGCTTGACCCGGACACGCCTGCGAGAGACCCAGTACTTC. The variable domain in full, with the rest retrieved from reference TRBV11-2 and TRBJ2-5, is EAGVAQSPRYKIIEKRQSVAFWCNPISGHATLYWYQQILGQGPKLLIQFQNNGVVDDSQLPKDRFSAERLKGVDSTLKIQPAKLEDSAVYLCASSLTRTRLRETQYFGPGTRLLVL.